The source of this T cell receptor beta chain is a study of blood T cell repertoires in COVID-19. Study in general: PBMCs, B-cell-depleted T cells, or T cells provided the cDNA or gDNA that made up the material.

V was clipped by 8 bases and J by 4 bases; unmatched bases: 13. This CDR3 spans 15 amino acids. Germline V gives CDR1 MDHEN, CDR2 SYDVKM. Here immunoSEQ multiplex PCR was the method, and the copy in TCRdb shows in-frame clones only, minus some. The data hold under 400,000 clones, with approximately 89% observed a single time. The chain has TRBV28 and TRBJ1-2; 7 nucleotides align to TRBD1. The receptor's source is a woman aged 60-75 years with COVID-19, enrolled during active disease. Material for sequencing was peripheral blood. DNA for the CDR3: TGTGCCAGCGGTCCAGGGGGAAGTTATCTCTATGGCTACACCTTC. Translation: CASGPGGSYLYGYTF.